This T cell receptor beta chain was captured in a study of read filtering for tumor transcriptome and immune sequencing. Study-wide findings and caveats: Even smaller IR-seq throughput identified most shared clonotypes.

This library used around 400 ng RNA and molecular barcoded adaptors spanning alpha/delta and beta/gamma chains. TCRdb independently ran MiXCR on the reads; one entry per CDR3 protein. The table has tens of thousands of distinct CDR3 sequences, approximately 18% seen once. This clonotype was seen ten or more times. Its antigen is unknown. Specimen: a population of CD138-negative cells sorted from bone marrow. This clonotype was obtained from a donor at least 40 years old with multiple myeloma.

As DNA, the CDR3 is TGCAGCGGTCTACAGGGGGCTTTCACTGAAGCTTTCTTT. Encoded protein: CSGLQGAFTEAFF. V is TRBV29-1 and J is TRBJ1-1; 9 bases align to TRBD1. In germline, CDR1 is SQVTM, CDR2 ANQGSEA. The CDR3 extends over 13 amino acids. V shed 7 bases and J 4 bases; nucleotides not matched to a gene: 7.